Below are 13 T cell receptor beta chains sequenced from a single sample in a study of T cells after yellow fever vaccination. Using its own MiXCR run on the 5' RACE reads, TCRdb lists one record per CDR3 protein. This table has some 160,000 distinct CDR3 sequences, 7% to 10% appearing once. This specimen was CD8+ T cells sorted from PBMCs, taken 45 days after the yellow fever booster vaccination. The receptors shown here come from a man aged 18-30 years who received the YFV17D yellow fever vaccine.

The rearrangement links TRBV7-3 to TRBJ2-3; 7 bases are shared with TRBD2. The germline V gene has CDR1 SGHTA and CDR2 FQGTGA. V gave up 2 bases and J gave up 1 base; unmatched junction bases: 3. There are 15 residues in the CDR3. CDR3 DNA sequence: TGTGCCAGCAGCTTAGGGGGGAGGGGCACAGATACGCAGTATTTT. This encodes CASSLGGRGTDTQYF.

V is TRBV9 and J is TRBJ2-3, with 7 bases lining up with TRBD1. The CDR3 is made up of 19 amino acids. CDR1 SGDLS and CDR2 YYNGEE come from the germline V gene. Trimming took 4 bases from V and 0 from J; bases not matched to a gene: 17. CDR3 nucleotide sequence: TGTGCCAGCAGCCCCCGGTCCGGGACAGAACGTTCTAGCACAGATACGCAGTATTTT. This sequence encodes CASSPRSGTERSSTDTQYF.

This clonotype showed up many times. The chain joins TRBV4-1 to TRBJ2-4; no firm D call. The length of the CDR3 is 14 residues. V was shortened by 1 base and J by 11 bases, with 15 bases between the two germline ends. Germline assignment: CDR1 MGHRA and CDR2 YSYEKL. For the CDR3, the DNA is TGCGCCAGCAGCCAAGGGGATATTTTCGGGTTTCAGTACTTC. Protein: CASSQGDIFGFQYF.

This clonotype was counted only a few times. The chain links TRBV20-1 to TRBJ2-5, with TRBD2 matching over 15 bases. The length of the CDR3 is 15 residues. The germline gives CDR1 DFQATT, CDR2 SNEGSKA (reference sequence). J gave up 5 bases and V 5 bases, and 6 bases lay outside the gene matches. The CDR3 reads CSASRTSGGGETQYF. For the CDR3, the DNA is TGCAGTGCTTCCCGGACTAGCGGGGGGGGCGAGACCCAGTACTTC.

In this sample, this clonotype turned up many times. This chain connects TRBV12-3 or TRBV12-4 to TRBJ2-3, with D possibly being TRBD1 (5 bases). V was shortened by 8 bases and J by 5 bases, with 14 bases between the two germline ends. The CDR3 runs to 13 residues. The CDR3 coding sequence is TGTGCCAGCGGCCAACTAAGGGGAGATACGCAGTATTTT. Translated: CASGQLRGDTQYF.

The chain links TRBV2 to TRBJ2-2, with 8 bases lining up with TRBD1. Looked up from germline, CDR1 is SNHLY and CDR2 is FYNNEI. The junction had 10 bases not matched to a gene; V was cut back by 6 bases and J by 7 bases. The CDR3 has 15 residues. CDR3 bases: TGTGCCAGCAGCGATTTGGGACAGGAAATCGGGGAGCTGTTTTTT. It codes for CASSDLGQEIGELFF.

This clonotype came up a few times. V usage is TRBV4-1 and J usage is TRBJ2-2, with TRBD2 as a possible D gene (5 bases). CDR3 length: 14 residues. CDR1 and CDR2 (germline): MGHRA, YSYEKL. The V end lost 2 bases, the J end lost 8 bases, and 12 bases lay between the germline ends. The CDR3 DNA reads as TGCGCCAGCAGCCAATTACTAGACGGGGGGGAGCTGTTTTTT. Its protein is CASSQLLDGGELFF.

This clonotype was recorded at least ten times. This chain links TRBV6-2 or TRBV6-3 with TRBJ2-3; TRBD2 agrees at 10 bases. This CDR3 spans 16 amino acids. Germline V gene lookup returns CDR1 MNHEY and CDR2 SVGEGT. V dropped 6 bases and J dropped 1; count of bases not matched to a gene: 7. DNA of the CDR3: TGTGCCAGCAGCACCGTAGCGGGGGGCGGCACAGATACGCAGTATTTT. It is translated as CASSTVAGGGTDTQYF.

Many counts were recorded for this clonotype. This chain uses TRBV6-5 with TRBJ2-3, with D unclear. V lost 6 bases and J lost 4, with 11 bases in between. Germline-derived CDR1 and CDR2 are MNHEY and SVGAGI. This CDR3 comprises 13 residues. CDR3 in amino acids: CASSPVVADTQYF. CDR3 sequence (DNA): TGTGCCAGCAGCCCGGTAGTGGCAGATACGCAGTATTTT.

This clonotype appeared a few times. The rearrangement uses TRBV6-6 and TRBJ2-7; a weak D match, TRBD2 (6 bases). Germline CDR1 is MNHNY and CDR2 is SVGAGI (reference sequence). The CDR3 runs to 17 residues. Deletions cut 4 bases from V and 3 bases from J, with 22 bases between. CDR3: CASSSLASQGGVYEQYF. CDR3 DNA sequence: TGTGCCAGCAGTTCCCTCGCATCCCAGGGAGGAGTCTACGAGCAGTACTTC.

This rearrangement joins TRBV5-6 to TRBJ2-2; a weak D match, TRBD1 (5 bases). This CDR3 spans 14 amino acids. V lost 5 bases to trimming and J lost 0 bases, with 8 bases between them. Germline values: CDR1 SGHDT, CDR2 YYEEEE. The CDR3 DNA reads TGTGCCAGCAGACCGACAGCGAACACCGGGGAGCTGTTTTTT. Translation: CASRPTANTGELFF.

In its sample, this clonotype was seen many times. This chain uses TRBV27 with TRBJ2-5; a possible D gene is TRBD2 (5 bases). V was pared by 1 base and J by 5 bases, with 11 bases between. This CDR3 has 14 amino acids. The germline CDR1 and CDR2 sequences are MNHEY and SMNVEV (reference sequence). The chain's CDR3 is CASSLWGAGETQYF. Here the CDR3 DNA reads TGTGCCAGCAGTTTATGGGGAGCTGGCGAGACCCAGTACTTC.

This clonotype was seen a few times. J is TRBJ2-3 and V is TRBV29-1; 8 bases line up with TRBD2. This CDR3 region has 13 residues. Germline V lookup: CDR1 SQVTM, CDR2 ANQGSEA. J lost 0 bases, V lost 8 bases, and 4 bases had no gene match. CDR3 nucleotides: TGCAGCACCGGGGGGGAAAGCACAGATACGCAGTATTTT. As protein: CSTGGESTDTQYF.